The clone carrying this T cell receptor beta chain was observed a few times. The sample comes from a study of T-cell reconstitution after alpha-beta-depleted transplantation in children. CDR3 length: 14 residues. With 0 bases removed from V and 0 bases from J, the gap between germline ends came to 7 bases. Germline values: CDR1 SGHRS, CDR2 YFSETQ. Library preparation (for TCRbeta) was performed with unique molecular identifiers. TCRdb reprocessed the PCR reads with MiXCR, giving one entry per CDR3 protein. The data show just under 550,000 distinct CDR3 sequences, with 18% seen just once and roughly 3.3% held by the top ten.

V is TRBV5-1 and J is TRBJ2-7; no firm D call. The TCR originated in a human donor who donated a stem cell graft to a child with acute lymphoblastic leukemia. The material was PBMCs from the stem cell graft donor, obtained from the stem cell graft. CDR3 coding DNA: TGCGCCAGCAGCTTGGACGGGTACTCCTACGAGCAGTACTTC. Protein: CASSLDGYSYEQYF.